This paragraph reports one T cell receptor beta chain. The antigen it recognizes is unknown. No qualities accompany the bases; no much larger clone lies one base away. The sample is drawn from a study of T cell repertoires in ileal Crohn's disease (dated by TCRdb to the late 2010s). Broadly, across the study: The median duration of disease was 6 to 10 years, and at the time of surgery about 35% of patients were active smokers. Every patient underwent surgery because of a complication, which was stricturing disease in 61% of cases and penetrating disease in about 39%. Postoperative therapy was given to about half of the patients, with thiopurines administered to approximately twelve patients and anti-TNF agents administered to approximately 17 patients. TCR repertoire analysis was performed in fewer than 70 Crohn's disease patients drawn from a prospective multicentre cohort. The study was conducted in parallel with a multicentre cohort that was designed to identify predictors of early endoscopic recurrence following ileocolonic resection. A Rutgeerts score above i0 was used to define endoscopic postoperative recurrence. A total of roughly 170 mucosal samples from roughly 60 patients were sequenced, with samples obtained at several locations on the surgical specimen and at postoperative endoscopy. What the study reported, not specific to this receptor: Higher high-frequency clone percentages at surgery were associated with endoscopic recurrence; all patients with clonality above 26.8% (18/57) had recurrence. Only a subgroup of patients, of unstated size, had mucosal CD4 and CD8 T cells sorted and sequenced. A significantly higher proportion of clonal expansions was observed in active smokers at surgery than in non-smokers (approximately 26% vs 17%, p=0.02). Compared with CD4 T cells, sorted CD8 T cells contained more high-frequency clones, which suggests that the mucosal expansions were mostly CD8.

Adults with ileal or ileocolonic Crohn's disease and an indication for ileocolonic resection were eligible for inclusion. Whole ileal mucosal biopsies were kept frozen at -80 degrees C prior to DNA extraction. Genomic DNA was extracted from frozen whole biopsies with a TRizol-based method and quantified on a NanoDrop 2000 spectrophotometer. Trimming removed 2 bases from V and 4 bases from J, leaving 13 bases between the germline ends. Measured from the cysteine to the phenylalanine, the CDR3 is 15 residues long. Only the CDR3 DNA stays, 45 bases, in frame from base 1. The germline V gene (reference sequence) yields SGHKS for CDR1 and YYEKEE for CDR2. For commercial TCRB immunosequencing, about 500 nanograms of biopsy DNA were submitted for each sample. Adaptive Biotechnology amplified the CDR3 regions from genomic DNA with a two-step multiplex PCR designed to control amplification bias. The first PCR used primers for every V and J gene segment; the second PCR added barcodes and Illumina adapters. CDR3 libraries were sequenced on an Illumina instrument. The original methods were these. The analysis drew on both the pipelines supplied by the vendor and custom analysis of the raw data in R/Bioconductor running R version 3.3.0. Clonality, ranging from 0 to 1, was calculated as the inverse of the normalised Shannon entropy of all productive clones. High-frequency clones were defined as the repertoire share of the top 100 clones, retaining only clones passing a 95% confidence test. Overlap between samples was measured with the Morisita-Horn index, while repertoire diversity was measured with the Simpson index. TCRdb took this table from immuneACCESS and kept in-frame rearrangements with V and J called. Such tables lack part of the clones; where checked against another copy, unresolved V genes explain under half of the gap, and the rest is unexplained. V and J calls and clone size follow that table, whereas D and trimming were derived from the DNA. The table for this sample lists fewer than 6,500 clones; almost 85% of them were counted only once. The ten largest account for around 12% of the sample.

Sequences were obtained from ileal tissue. The clonotype originates from an adult with Crohn's disease. This chain is built from TRBV5-5 and TRBJ1-5; the D gene is perhaps TRBD1, on 5 matching bases. The encoded CDR3 is CASSFNGGGNQPQHF. The bases are TGTGCCAGCAGCTTCAACGGGGGGGGTAATCAGCCCCAGCATTTT.